This T cell receptor (beta chain) was identified in a study of technical replicates of blood from a few donors (dated by TCRdb to between 2016 and 2019). In regard to this clone: No cognate antigen has been identified for it. Base quality data are lacking; no much larger clone is found one base away.

The library relied on the immunoSEQ multiplex PCR assay. TCRdb took over this immuneACCESS table, retaining in-frame rearrangements with V and J assigned. Such tables are incomplete; in checked studies, under half of the missing clones stem from an unresolved V gene, and the remainder is unexplained. This sample comprises approximately 80,000 clones, roughly 98% of them detected only once. Approximately 0.14% of the sample is taken by the ten largest. Material: T cells isolated from PBMCs. This receptor was identified in a human donor in good health.

The CDR3 region: CASSITGIAGNTIYF. In nucleotide form, the sequence is TGTGCCAGTAGTATAACAGGGATCGCTGGAAACACCATATATTTT. The chain is assembled from TRBV19 and TRBJ1-3; a tentative D match to TRBD1 spans 6 bases. Its CDR3 holds 15 amino acids, cysteine through phenylalanine. The only DNA kept is the CDR3, 45 bases in frame from the first base. V is cut by 2 bases and J by 2 bases, and the space between the germline ends is 10 bases. The germline V gene (reference sequence) provides CDR1 LNHDA and CDR2 SQIVND.